A single sample gave rise to the 24 T cell receptor beta chains below, sequenced in a study of blood T cell repertoires in COVID-19. TCRdb keeps only in-frame clones here, not all; method: immunoSEQ multiplex PCR. The table lists a few hundred thousand clones, around 91% of them singletons. The sample consisted of PBMCs or T cells enriched from blood (not recorded which). Receptors were obtained from a woman between 18 and 30 years old in a cohort exposed to, infected with or recovered from COVID-19 (not recorded which).

The gene calls are TRBV11-3 and TRBJ2-1, with 7 bases matching TRBD2. This CDR3 spans 19 amino acids. V was clipped by 0 bases and J by 1 base; unmatched bases: 12. In germline, CDR1 is SGHNT, CDR2 YENEEA. CDR3 nucleotide sequence: TGTGCCAGCAGCTTAGATTTATTTGGCGGGAGTGGGTCCTACAATGAGCAGTTCTTC. Translating gives CASSLDLFGGSGSYNEQFF.

This clone has only a few counts. This chain connects TRBV4-2 to TRBJ2-6; a weak D match, TRBD2 (6 bases). The CDR3 consists of 17 residues. Germline values: CDR1 LGHNA, CDR2 YNFKEQ. Trimming removed 4 bases at V and 2 bases at J, with 15 bases between. Here the CDR3 reads CASSRPAGGTGANVLTF. In nucleotides, the CDR3 is TGTGCCAGCAGCCGTCCAGCCGGCGGGACTGGGGCCAACGTCCTGACTTTC.

This sequence joins TRBV21-1 and TRBJ1-2; TRBD1, as called in the table, went unchecked against the DNA. TRBV21-1 is annotated as a pseudogene. The CDR3 consists of 15 residues. Here the CDR3 DNA reads TGTGCCACCGACACGGATAACAGGGGCCCTTATGGCTACACCTTC. Amino acid sequence: CATDTDNRGPYGYTF.

The CDR3 DNA is TGCGCCAGCACTGAGGGCGGGGAGCTGTTTTTT. Protein product: CASTEGGELFF. The chain employs TRBV5-1 and TRBJ2-2; D may be TRBD2 (5 bases). V lost 6 bases to trimming and J lost 7 bases, with 7 bases between them. The CDR3 length is 11 residues. Germline CDR1 SGHRS, CDR2 YFSETQ.

The chain joins TRBV20-1 to TRBJ2-7; D is unclear. The length of the CDR3 is 11 residues. Trimming pared 1 base from V and 3 bases from J, leaving 4 bases between. Germline V gene lookup returns CDR1 DFQATT and CDR2 SNEGSKA (reference sequence). The DNA for the CDR3 is TGCAGTGCTAGAGGCGACTACGAGCAGTACTTC. Residues: CSARGDYEQYF.

The genes are TRBV7-9 and TRBJ2-7, with 7 bases matching TRBD2. The CDR3 consists of 15 residues. Trimming removed 5 bases from V and 4 bases from J; junction bases left unmatched: 11. CDR1 and CDR2 (germline): SEHNR, FQNEAQ (reference sequence). CDR3 coding DNA: TGTGCCAGCAGCGTTGTGGGCGGGAGAACTTACGAGCAGTACTTC. Amino acids: CASSVVGGRTYEQYF. The full variable domain, with the rest looked up from reference TRBV7-9 and TRBJ2-7, is DTGVSQNPRHKITKRGQNVTFRCDPISEHNRLYWYRQTLGQGPEFLTYFQNEAQLEKSRLLSDRFSAERPKGSFSTLEIQRTEQGDSAMYLCASSVVGGRTYEQYFGPGTRLTVT.

In this sample, this clone turned up once. The rearrangement uses TRBV11-3 and TRBJ1-1; 8 bases map to TRBD1. This CDR3 is 12 amino acids long. V trimming: 5 bases; J trimming: 9 bases; junction bases outside the gene matches: 5. Germline-derived CDR1 and CDR2 are SGHNT and YENEEA. The CDR3 sequence is CASSLDRVQAFF. The CDR3 coding sequence is TGTGCCAGCAGCCTGGACAGGGTTCAAGCTTTCTTT. The variable domain in full, with the rest retrieved from reference TRBV11-3 and TRBJ1-1, is EAGVVQSPRYKIIEKKQPVAFWCNPISGHNTLYWYLQNLGQGPELLIRYENEEAVDDSQLPKDRFSAERLKGVDSTLKIQPAELGDSAVYLCASSLDRVQAFFGQGTRLTVV.

The V and J genes are TRBV27 and TRBJ1-4; D not resolved. Trimming shortened V by 1 base and J by 7 bases, and 19 bases separated the two germline ends. From germline, CDR1 is MNHEY and CDR2 SMNVEV (reference sequence). The CDR3 contains 17 residues. The DNA for the CDR3 is TGTGCCAGCAGTTTATATGGCCGTAGCGCCATCCTTGAAAAACTGTTTTTT. As protein: CASSLYGRSAILEKLFF.

The chain links TRBV2 to TRBJ2-1; 11 bases match TRBD2. The CDR3 is 14 residues long. Trimming took 9 bases from V and 8 from J; bases not matched to a gene: 9. From germline, CDR1 is SNHLY and CDR2 FYNNEI. CDR3 DNA: TGTGCCAGTTATAGCGGGAGGGGGTTGTATGAGCAGTTCTTC. As protein: CASYSGRGLYEQFF.

The CDR3 loop reads CASSLRGGYNEQFF. As DNA, the CDR3 is TGTGCCAGCAGTTTACGCGGGGGTTACAATGAGCAGTTCTTC. The chain recombines TRBV27 with TRBJ2-1, with TRBD2 matching 7 bases. The V gene's germline CDR1 is MNHEY and CDR2 SMNVEV (reference sequence). This CDR3 is built from 14 residues. After removal of 2 bases from V and 4 bases from J, the junction contained 2 bases not matched to a gene.

The chain is built from TRBV3-1 (or the pseudogene TRBV3-2) and TRBJ2-1; no firm D call. Looked up from germline, CDR1 is LGHDT and CDR2 is YNNKEL (reference sequence). V was cut by 0 bases and J by 6 bases, with 9 bases left in between. The CDR3 loop spans 14 amino acids. The CDR3 DNA reads TGTGCCAGCAGCCAAGATTTGGCAGTCAATGAGCAGTTCTTC. The encoded protein is CASSQDLAVNEQFF.

V usage is TRBV7-2 and J usage is TRBJ2-1; D possibly corresponds to TRBD2 (6 bases). Germline values: CDR1 SGHTA, CDR2 FQGNSA. V lost 4 bases and J lost 0, with 7 bases in between. This CDR3 is built from 14 residues. The CDR3: CASSYGSSYNEQFF. In nucleotides, the CDR3 is TGTGCCAGCAGCTACGGGAGCTCCTACAATGAGCAGTTCTTC.

This chain joins TRBV5-4 and TRBJ2-7, with D unclear. The V gene lost 4 bases and the J gene lost 2 bases, with 10 bases spanning the gap. Germline V lookup: CDR1 SGHNT, CDR2 YYREEE (reference sequence). This CDR3 has 13 amino acids. CDR3 region: CASSRSTTYEQYF. The CDR3 region has the DNA TGTGCCAGCAGCCGATCCACTACCTACGAGCAGTACTTC.

The chain combines TRBV28 with TRBJ2-5, with D maybe TRBD1 (6 bases). Germline V gives CDR1 MDHEN, CDR2 SYDVKM. CDR3 length equals 15 residues. Trimming cost V 8 bases and J 1 base, with 17 bases left between them. This CDR3 reads CASVGAEVGQETQYF. In DNA, the CDR3 is TGTGCCAGCGTGGGGGCAGAGGTGGGCCAAGAGACCCAGTACTTC.

The chain combines TRBV11-3 with TRBJ2-1, with a weak D call TRBD2 (6 bases). Germline V gives CDR1 SGHNT, CDR2 YENEEA. Between the trimmed V and J ends, which lost 5 bases and 9 bases, there was a span of 26 bases. The CDR3 is 17 amino acids. The CDR3 loop reads CASSPPTPTWRRAEQFF. The DNA for the CDR3 is TGTGCCAGCAGCCCTCCCACTCCGACTTGGCGGAGGGCTGAGCAGTTCTTC.

The chain carries TRBV19 and TRBJ2-3, with 15 bases lining up with TRBD2. The V gene end was trimmed by 7 bases and the J gene end by 3 bases; junction bases not matched to a gene: 11. Germline CDR1 and CDR2: LNHDA and SQIVND (reference sequence). This CDR3 has 18 residues. The CDR3 loop reads CASTRGLAGGLGTDTQYF. As DNA, the CDR3 is TGTGCCAGTACCCGAGGACTAGCGGGAGGGCTCGGTACAGATACGCAGTATTTT.

The V gene is TRBV27, the J gene TRBJ1-4, with TRBD1 identical over 10 bases. V shed 8 bases, J shed 2 bases, and the junction held 5 bases outside the gene matches. CDR3 size: 15 residues. The germline V gene has CDR1 MNHEY and CDR2 SMNVEV (reference sequence). The CDR3 region has the DNA TGTGCCAGCCGGGACAGGGGTGGTACTAATGAAAAACTGTTTTTT. It translates to CASRDRGGTNEKLFF.

This chain joins TRBV25-1 and TRBJ2-3; 7 nucleotides line up with TRBD2. Germline V gene lookup returns CDR1 MGHDK and CDR2 SYGVNS. There are 17 residues in the CDR3. V trimming: 1 base; J trimming: 0 bases; junction bases outside the gene matches: 7. DNA for the CDR3: TGTGCCAGCAGTGAATGGGGAGGGGCGGTAAGCACAGATACGCAGTATTTT. This encodes CASSEWGGAVSTDTQYF. Full variable domain (missing parts from reference TRBV25-1 and TRBJ2-3): EADIYQTPRYLVIGTGKKITLECSQTMGHDKMYWYQQDPGMELHLIHYSYGVNSTEKGDLSSESTVSRIRTEHFPLTLESARPSHTSQYLCASSEWGGAVSTDTQYFGPGTRLTVL.

CDR3 loop: CASSLITSGGAGYEQYF. In nucleotides, the CDR3 is TGCGCCAGCAGCTTGATAACTAGCGGGGGGGCCGGCTACGAGCAGTACTTC. V gene TRBV5-1 combines with J gene TRBJ2-7, with 13 positions matching TRBD2. Trimming took 1 base from V and 3 from J; bases not matched to a gene: 7. The germline V gene has CDR1 SGHRS and CDR2 YFSETQ. This CDR3 has 17 amino acids.

The chain is built from TRBV19 and TRBJ1-2; no definite D call. Germline V lookup: CDR1 LNHDA, CDR2 SQIVND (reference sequence). Trimming removed 3 bases at V and 8 bases at J, with 19 bases between. This CDR3 comprises 15 residues. The CDR3, as DNA: TGTGCCAGTAGTATTGTTGAGGCCTTAGGGAGGGGCTACACCTTC. Protein sequence: CASSIVEALGRGYTF.

DNA of the CDR3: TGTGCCAGCAGCTCCGGGACAGATTTAAACTACGAGCAGTACTTC. This encodes CASSSGTDLNYEQYF. The chain is built from TRBV7-9 and TRBJ2-7, with TRBD1 matching over 7 bases. The CDR3 is made up of 15 amino acids. Germline CDR1 is SEHNR and CDR2 is FQNEAQ (reference sequence). Losses at the gene ends were 4 bases for V and 3 bases for J; bases not matched to a gene: 9.

The J gene is TRBJ2-2, the V gene TRBV19; TRBD2 matches at 7 bases. V gave up 6 bases and J gave up 10 bases; unmatched junction bases: 11. This CDR3 has 14 amino acids. Germline V gene sequence: CDR1 LNHDA, CDR2 SQIVND (reference sequence). CDR3 loop: CASSPDGGLKELFF. The CDR3 nucleotides read TGTGCCAGTAGCCCCGACGGGGGGTTGAAGGAGCTGTTTTTT.

This clone occurred a few times. V and J are TRBV5-1 and TRBJ1-1, with D tentatively TRBD1 (6 bases). Germline V CDR1 and CDR2: SGHRS, YFSETQ. Trimming removed 2 bases at V and 7 bases at J, with 15 bases between. This CDR3 comprises 14 residues. The CDR3 nucleotides are TGCGCCAGCAGCTTACTAGGCCGGACAGATGAAGCTTTCTTT. Amino acids: CASSLLGRTDEAFF.

The chain employs TRBV5-8 and TRBJ2-7; D call uncertain. The CDR3 is made up of 14 amino acids. CDR1 and CDR2 (germline): SGHTS, YDEGEE. V was pared by 0 bases and J by 2 bases, with 9 bases between. The CDR3 loop is CASSLVVQTYEQYF. The CDR3 DNA reads as TGTGCCAGCAGCTTGGTCGTGCAGACCTACGAGCAGTACTTC.